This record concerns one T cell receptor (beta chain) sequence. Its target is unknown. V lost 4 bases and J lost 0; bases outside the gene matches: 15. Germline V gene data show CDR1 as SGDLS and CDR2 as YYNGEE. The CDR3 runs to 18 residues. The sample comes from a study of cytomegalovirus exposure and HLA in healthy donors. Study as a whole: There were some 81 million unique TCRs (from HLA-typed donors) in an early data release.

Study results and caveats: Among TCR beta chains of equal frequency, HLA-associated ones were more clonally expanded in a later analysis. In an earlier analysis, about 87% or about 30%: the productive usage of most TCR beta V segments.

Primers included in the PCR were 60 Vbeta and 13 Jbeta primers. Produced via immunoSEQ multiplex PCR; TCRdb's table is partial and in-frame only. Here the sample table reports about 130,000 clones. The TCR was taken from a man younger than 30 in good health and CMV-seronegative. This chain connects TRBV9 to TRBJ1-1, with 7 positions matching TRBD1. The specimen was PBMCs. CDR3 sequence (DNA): TGTGCCAGCAGCCGACCACGGGGACAGCAATACATGAACACTGAAGCTTTCTTT. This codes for CASSRPRGQQYMNTEAFF.